The 16 T cell receptor beta chains below come from one sample, sequenced in a study of Graves' ophthalmopathy and Graves' hyperthyroidism. RNA served as the template for amplifying TCR beta CDR3 regions. RT-PCR in the first round used HTBI primers; a second-round multiplex PCR followed. TCRdb recomputed calls from the multiplex PCR reads with MiXCR, one row per CDR3 protein. The table lists about 550,000 distinct CDR3 sequences, under 40% of them singletons. The sequenced sample consisted of peripheral blood or thyroid tissue (not recorded which). The receptor source for this set is an adult man with Graves' hyperthyroidism.

For this clonotype: This may be a read error, as it is one base from a much larger clone. The V gene is TRBV2, the J gene TRBJ2-5, with 7 bases matching TRBD2. This CDR3 spans 15 amino acids. CDR1 is SNHLY and CDR2 is FYNNEI in the germline V gene. Germline trimming cut 4 bases from V and 13 bases from J; bases unmatched to any gene: 18. Written as DNA, the CDR3 is TGTGCCAGCAGTGGCGCTAGCGGTTCCTACAATGAGCGGTACTTC. It is translated as CASSGASGSYNERYF.

The chain joins TRBV29-1 to TRBJ2-7, with D maybe TRBD1 (6 bases). The CDR3 has 12 amino acids. Per germline, CDR1 SQVTM and CDR2 ANQGSEA. Between the trimmed V and J ends, which lost 6 bases and 3 bases, there was a span of 12 bases. CDR3 loop: CSVETGFYEQYF. In DNA form, the CDR3 reads TGCAGCGTCGAAACAGGGTTCTACGAGCAGTACTTC.

This clonotype showed up many times. The J gene is TRBJ1-5, the V gene TRBV9, with unresolved D. CDR3 length: 14 residues. The germline V and J ends were trimmed by 0 bases and 5 bases, with 9 bases remaining between them. The V gene's germline CDR1 is SGDLS and CDR2 YYNGEE. The CDR3 DNA sequence: TGTGCCAGCAGCGTAGGAGGGAGGGATCAGCCCCAGCATTTT. Translated: CASSVGGRDQPQHF.

The chain recombines TRBV7-6 with TRBJ2-7, with a weak D call TRBD2 (7 bases). TRBJ2-1 matches the DNA end more closely, so the J call is doubtful. Per the germline V gene, CDR1 is SGHVS and CDR2 is FNYEAQ. CDR3 size: 14 residues. The DNA for the CDR3 is TGTGCCAGCAGCTTGGGTAGGGGGGGGGGTGAGCAGTTCTTC. The encoded protein is CASSLGRGGGEQFF.

This clonotype was recorded many times. This chain links TRBV5-1 with TRBJ2-7, with 7 bases fitting TRBD1. The CDR3 has 16 amino acids. V lost 4 bases to trimming and J lost 5 bases; unmatched junction nucleotides: 15. The V gene's germline CDR1 is SGHRS and CDR2 YFSETQ. In DNA form, the CDR3 reads TGCGCCAGCAGCCCCCGGGACAGCCAGCCTGGGGACGAGCAGTACTTC. Translation: CASSPRDSQPGDEQYF.

This clonotype has a handful of counts. The chain uses TRBV7-9 and TRBJ1-1; D possibly corresponds to TRBD1 (5 bases). This CDR3 has 14 amino acids. CDR1 and CDR2 (germline): SEHNR, FQNEAQ (reference sequence). Trimming stripped 5 bases from V and 4 bases from J, with 14 bases between. The CDR3 region has the DNA TGTGCCAGCAGCCCCTCGGCAGGGATCACTGAAGCTTTCTTT. This gives the protein CASSPSAGITEAFF.

V gene TRBV9 combines with J gene TRBJ2-7; 13 bases fit TRBD2. The V and J ends lost 4 bases and 3 bases, in that order; junction bases with no gene match: 7. CDR3 length equals 16 residues. The germline gives CDR1 SGDLS, CDR2 YYNGEE. In DNA, the CDR3 is TGTGCCAGCAGCACTCGGGGGACTAGCGGGGACTACGAGCAGTACTTC. It is translated as CASSTRGTSGDYEQYF. Full variable domain (outside the CDR3, taken from reference TRBV9 and TRBJ2-7): DSGVTQTPKHLITATGQRVTLRCSPRSGDLSVYWYQQSLDQGLQFLIQYYNGEERAKGNILERFSAQQFPDLHSELNLSSLELGDSALYFCASSTRGTSGDYEQYFGPGTRLTVT.

This rearrangement joins TRBV20-1 to TRBJ2-7; D is uncertain. TRBJ2-1 matches the DNA end more closely, so the J call is doubtful. Germline V gene sequence: CDR1 DFQATT, CDR2 SNEGSKA (reference sequence). The CDR3 contains 14 residues. The CDR3 loop reads CSARSGGTYNEQFF. In nucleotides, the CDR3 is TGCAGTGCTAGATCGGGTGGGACCTACAATGAGCAGTTCTTC.

The CDR3 DNA is TGTGCCAGCAATTGGGATTCCCACTACGAGCAGTACTTC. This codes for CASNWDSHYEQYF. The chain couples TRBV28 to TRBJ2-7; D gene unclear. V gave up 7 bases and J gave up 3 bases, with 13 bases separating them. The V gene's germline CDR1 is MDHEN and CDR2 SYDVKM. The CDR3 length is 13 residues.

Only a few counts were recorded for this clonotype. V and J are TRBV12-3 or TRBV12-4 and TRBJ2-5, with a possible D match to TRBD1 (5 bases). There are 15 residues in the CDR3. V was trimmed by 3 bases and J by 2 bases, leaving 13 bases between them. The CDR3 DNA reads TGTGCCAGCAGTTTCTCCCAGGGCAGGCAAGAGACCCAGTACTTC. Amino acid sequence: CASSFSQGRQETQYF.

This clonotype has a count of ten or more. The rearrangement links TRBV28 to TRBJ2-5, with 9 bases that match TRBD2. This CDR3 has 13 amino acids. Trimming cost V 8 bases and J 1 base; bases outside gene matches: 2. The germline gives CDR1 MDHEN, CDR2 SYDVKM. CDR3 nucleotides: TGTGCCAGCGGGCGGGGGGGCCAAGAGACCCAGTACTTC. This codes for CASGRGGQETQYF.

This clonotype was counted at least ten times. The germline gene is not matched at one end of the junction; a read error may be the cause. CDR3 region: CASSRGLGETQYF. CDR3 sequence (DNA): TGTGCTAGCAGCAGGGGACTAGGGGAGACCCAGTACTTC. The rearrangement uses TRBV7-7 and TRBJ2-5; 8 nucleotides line up with TRBD2. The V gene's germline CDR1 is SSHAT and CDR2 FNYEAQ (reference sequence). This CDR3 has 13 amino acids.

On this clonotype itself: Compared with germline, one end of the junction differs, possibly owing to a read error. This rearrangement joins TRBV7-3 to TRBJ1-1, with 7 positions matching TRBD1. Germline V gives CDR1 SGHTA, CDR2 FQGTGA. CDR3 size: 14 residues. The CDR3 DNA sequence: TGCGCCAGCAGCCAAGGACAGGAGGCCGGTGAAGCTTTCTTT. Its translation: CASSQGQEAGEAFF.

The chain combines TRBV7-6 with TRBJ2-1, with TRBD2 matching 8 bases. The V gene's germline CDR1 is SGHVS and CDR2 FNYEAQ. After removal of 5 bases from V and 0 bases from J, the junction contained 3 bases not matched to a gene. The CDR3 extends over 15 amino acids. CDR3 sequence reads: CASSPLAGSYNEQFF. As DNA, the CDR3 is TGTGCCAGCAGCCCTCTAGCGGGCTCCTACAATGAGCAGTTCTTC.

This clonotype was seen ten or more times. This chain links TRBV5-4 with TRBJ2-3, with a tentative D call TRBD2 (5 bases). V was trimmed by 0 bases and J by 3 bases, leaving 8 bases between them. CDR3 length equals 14 residues. Germline CDR1 SGHNT, CDR2 YYREEE (reference sequence). CDR3 in amino acids: CASSLAVATDTQYF. CDR3 nucleotide sequence: TGTGCCAGCAGCTTGGCGGTAGCGACAGATACGCAGTATTTT.

This clonotype was found many times. The rearrangement joins TRBV19 to TRBJ1-1; D call uncertain. Trimming removed 7 bases at V and 1 base at J, with 10 bases between. Germline V gene data show CDR1 as LNHDA and CDR2 as SQIVND (reference sequence). The CDR3 is 13 amino acids. CDR3 sequence reads: CASIKHTNTEAFF. CDR3 nucleotide sequence: TGTGCCAGTATAAAACACACGAACACTGAAGCTTTCTTT.